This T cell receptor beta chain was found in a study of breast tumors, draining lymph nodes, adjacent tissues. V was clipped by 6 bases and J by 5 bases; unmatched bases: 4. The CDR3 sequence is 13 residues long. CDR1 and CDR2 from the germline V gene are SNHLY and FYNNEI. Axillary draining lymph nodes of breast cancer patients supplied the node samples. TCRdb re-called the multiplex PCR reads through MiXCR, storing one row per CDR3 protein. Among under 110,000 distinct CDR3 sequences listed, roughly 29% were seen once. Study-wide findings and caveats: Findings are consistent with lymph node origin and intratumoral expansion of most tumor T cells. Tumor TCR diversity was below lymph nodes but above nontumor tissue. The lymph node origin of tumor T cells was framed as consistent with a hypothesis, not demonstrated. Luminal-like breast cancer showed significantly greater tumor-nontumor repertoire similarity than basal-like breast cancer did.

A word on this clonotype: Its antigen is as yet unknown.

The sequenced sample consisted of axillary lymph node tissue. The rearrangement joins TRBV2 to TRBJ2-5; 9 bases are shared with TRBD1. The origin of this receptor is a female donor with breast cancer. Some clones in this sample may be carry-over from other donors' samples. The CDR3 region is CASRQGARETQYF. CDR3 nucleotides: TGTGCCAGCAGACAGGGGGCTCGGGAGACCCAGTACTTC.